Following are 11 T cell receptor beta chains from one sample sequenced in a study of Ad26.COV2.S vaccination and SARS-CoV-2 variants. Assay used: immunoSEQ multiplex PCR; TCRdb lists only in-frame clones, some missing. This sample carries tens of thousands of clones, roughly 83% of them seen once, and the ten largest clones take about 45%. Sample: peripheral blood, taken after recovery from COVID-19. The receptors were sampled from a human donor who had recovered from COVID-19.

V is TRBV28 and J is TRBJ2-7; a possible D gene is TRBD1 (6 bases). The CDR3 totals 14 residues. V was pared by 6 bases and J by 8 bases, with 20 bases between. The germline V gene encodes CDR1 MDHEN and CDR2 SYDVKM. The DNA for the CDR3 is TGTGCCAGCAGCACCCTTACACAGGGTAGCAAGCAGTACGTC. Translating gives CASSTLTQGSKQYV.

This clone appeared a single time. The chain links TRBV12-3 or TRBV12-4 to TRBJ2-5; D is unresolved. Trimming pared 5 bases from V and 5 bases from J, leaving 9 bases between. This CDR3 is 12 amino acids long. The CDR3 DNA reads TGTGCCAGCAGTCCATCCGCGGAGACCCAGTACTTC. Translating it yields CASSPSAETQYF.

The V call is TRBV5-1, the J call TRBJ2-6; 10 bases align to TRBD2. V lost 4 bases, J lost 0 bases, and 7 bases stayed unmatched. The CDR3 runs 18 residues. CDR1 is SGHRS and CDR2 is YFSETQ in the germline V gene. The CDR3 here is CASSLGLAEDSGANVLTF. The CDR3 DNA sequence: TGCGCCAGCAGCCTCGGACTAGCGGAGGACTCTGGGGCCAACGTCCTGACTTTC.

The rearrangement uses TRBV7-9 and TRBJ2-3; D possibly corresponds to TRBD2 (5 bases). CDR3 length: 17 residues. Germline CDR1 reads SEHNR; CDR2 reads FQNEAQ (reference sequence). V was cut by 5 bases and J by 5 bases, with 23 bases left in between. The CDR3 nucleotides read TGTGCCAGCAGCCCGCTCTCACCGGGATTAGTCGAAGATACGCAGTATTTT. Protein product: CASSPLSPGLVEDTQYF.

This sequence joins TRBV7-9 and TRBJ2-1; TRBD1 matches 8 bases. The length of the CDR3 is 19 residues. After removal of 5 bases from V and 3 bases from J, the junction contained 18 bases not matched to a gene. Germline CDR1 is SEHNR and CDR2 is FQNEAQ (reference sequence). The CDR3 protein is CASSPFGTGEHKYYNEQFF. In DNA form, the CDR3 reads TGTGCCAGCAGCCCGTTTGGGACAGGAGAACACAAATACTACAATGAGCAGTTCTTC.

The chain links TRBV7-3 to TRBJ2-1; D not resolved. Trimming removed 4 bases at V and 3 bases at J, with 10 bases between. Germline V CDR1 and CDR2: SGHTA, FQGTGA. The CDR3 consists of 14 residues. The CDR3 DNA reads TGTGCCAGCAGCTCGGAGTGGCGCTACAATGAGCAGTTCTTC. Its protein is CASSSEWRYNEQFF.

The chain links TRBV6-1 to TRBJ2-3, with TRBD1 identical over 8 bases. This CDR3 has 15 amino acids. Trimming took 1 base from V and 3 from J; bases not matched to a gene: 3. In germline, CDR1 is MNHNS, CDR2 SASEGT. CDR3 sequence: CASSEGGTGTDTQYF. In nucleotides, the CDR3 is TGTGCCAGCAGTGAAGGGGGGACAGGAACAGATACGCAGTATTTT.

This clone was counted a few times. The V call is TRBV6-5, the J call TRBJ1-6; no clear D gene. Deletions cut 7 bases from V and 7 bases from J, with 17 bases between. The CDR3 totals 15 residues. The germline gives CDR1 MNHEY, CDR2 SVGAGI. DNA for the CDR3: TGTGCCAGCACCAAGGACGAAGTGCGAAATTCACCCCTCCACTTT. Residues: CASTKDEVRNSPLHF.

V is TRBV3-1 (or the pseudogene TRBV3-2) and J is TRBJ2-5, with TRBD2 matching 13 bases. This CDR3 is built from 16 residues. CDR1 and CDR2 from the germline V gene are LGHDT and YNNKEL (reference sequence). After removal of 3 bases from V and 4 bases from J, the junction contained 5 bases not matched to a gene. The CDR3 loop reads CASSQKLAGGRETQYF. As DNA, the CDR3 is TGTGCCAGCAGCCAGAAACTAGCGGGGGGGCGAGAGACCCAGTACTTC.

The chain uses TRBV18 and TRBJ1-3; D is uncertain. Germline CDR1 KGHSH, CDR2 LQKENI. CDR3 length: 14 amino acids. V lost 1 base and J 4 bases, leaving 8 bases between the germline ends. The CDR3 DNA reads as TGTGCCAGCTCACCACTCGGGGAAGGAAACACCATATATTTT. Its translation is CASSPLGEGNTIYF.

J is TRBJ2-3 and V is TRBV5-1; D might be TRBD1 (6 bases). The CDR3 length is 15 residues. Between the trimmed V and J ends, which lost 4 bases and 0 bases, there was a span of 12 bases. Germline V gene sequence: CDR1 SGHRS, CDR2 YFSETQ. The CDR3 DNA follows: TGCGCCAGCAGCACCGGACAGTTTAGCACAGATACGCAGTATTTT. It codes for CASSTGQFSTDTQYF.